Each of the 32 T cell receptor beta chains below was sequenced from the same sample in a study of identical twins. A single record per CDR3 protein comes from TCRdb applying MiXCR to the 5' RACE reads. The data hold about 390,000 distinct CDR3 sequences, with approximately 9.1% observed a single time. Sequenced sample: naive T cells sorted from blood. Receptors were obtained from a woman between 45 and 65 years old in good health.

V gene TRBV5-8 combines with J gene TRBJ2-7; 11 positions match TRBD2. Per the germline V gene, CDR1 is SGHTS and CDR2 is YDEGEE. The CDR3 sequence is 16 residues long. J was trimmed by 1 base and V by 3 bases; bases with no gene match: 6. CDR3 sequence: CASSYGTSGRSYEQYF. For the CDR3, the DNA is TGTGCCAGCAGCTACGGGACTAGCGGCCGTTCCTACGAGCAGTACTTC.

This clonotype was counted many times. CDR3 loop: CASSLRVTGELFF. CDR3 nucleotide sequence: TGTGCCAGCAGTTTGCGGGTCACCGGGGAGCTGTTTTTT. V is TRBV28 and J is TRBJ2-2, with D perhaps matching TRBD2 (5 bases). The CDR3 length is 13 residues. Germline CDR1 is MDHEN and CDR2 is SYDVKM. V was cut by 3 bases and J by 4 bases, with 6 bases left in between.

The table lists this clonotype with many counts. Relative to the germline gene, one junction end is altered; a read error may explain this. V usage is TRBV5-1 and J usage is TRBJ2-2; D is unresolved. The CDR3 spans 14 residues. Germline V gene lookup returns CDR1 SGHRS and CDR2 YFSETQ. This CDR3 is CASSLDANTGELFF. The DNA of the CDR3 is TGCGCCAGCAGTTTGGATGCGAACACCGGGGAGCTGTTTTTT.

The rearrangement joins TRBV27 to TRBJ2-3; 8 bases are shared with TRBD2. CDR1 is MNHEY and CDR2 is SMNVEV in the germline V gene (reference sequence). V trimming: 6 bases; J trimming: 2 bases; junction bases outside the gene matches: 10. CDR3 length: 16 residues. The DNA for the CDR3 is TGTGCCAGCAGGCATTACCCGCGGGAGGACACAGATACGCAGTATTTT. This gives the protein CASRHYPREDTDTQYF.

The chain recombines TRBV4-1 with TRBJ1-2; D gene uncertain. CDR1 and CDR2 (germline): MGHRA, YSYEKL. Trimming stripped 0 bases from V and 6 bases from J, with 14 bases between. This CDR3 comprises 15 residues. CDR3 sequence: CASSQDGNTGDGYTF. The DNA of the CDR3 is TGCGCCAGCAGCCAAGATGGGAACACCGGGGATGGCTACACCTTC.

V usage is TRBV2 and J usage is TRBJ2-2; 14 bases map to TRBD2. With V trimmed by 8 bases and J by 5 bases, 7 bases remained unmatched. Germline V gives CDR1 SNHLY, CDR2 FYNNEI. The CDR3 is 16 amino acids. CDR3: CASRLAGGPRTGELFF. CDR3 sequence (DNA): TGTGCCAGCCGACTAGCGGGAGGGCCACGGACCGGGGAGCTGTTTTTT.

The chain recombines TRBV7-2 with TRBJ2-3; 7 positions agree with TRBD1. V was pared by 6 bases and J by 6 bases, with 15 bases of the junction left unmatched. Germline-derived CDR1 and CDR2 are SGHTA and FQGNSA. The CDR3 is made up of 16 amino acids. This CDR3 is CASSILGTALMDTQYF. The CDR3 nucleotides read TGTGCCAGCAGTATTCTGGGGACAGCGCTGATGGATACGCAGTATTTT.

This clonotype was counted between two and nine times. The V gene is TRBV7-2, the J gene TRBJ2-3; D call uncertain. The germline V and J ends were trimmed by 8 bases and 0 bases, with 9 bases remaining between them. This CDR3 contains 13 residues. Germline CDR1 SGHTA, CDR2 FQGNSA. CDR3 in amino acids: CASARDSTDTQYF. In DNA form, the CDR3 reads TGTGCCAGCGCCAGAGACAGCACAGATACGCAGTATTTT. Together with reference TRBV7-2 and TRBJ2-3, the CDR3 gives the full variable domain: GAGVSQSPSNKVTEKGKDVELRCDPISGHTALYWYRQSLGQGLEFLIYFQGNSAPDKSGLPSDRFSAERTGGSVSTLTIQRTQQEDSAVYLCASARDSTDTQYFGPGTRLTVL.

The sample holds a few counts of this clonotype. The DNA of the CDR3 is TGCGCCAGCAGCTTAATGGGCCAACTAGCGTCCGGGGAGCTGTTTTTT. This translates into CASSLMGQLASGELFF. This sequence joins TRBV5-1 and TRBJ2-2, with 7 bases aligning to TRBD2. Germline V CDR1 and CDR2: SGHRS, YFSETQ. With 2 bases clipped from V and 6 bases from J, the junction kept 10 bases outside the gene matches. The CDR3 runs 16 residues.

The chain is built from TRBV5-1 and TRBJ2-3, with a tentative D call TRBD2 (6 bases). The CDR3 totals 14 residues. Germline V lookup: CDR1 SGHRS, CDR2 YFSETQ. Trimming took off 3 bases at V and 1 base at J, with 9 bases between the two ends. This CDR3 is CASSSSSGTDTQYF. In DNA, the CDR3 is TGCGCCAGCAGCTCCTCTAGCGGCACAGATACGCAGTATTTT.

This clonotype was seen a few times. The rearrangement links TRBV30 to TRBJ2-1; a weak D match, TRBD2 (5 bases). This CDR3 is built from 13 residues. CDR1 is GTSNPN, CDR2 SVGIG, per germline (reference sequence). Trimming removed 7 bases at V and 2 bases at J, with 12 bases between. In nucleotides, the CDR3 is TGTGCCTCTGAGCGGAGCCCCTACAATGAGCAGTTCTTC. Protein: CASERSPYNEQFF.

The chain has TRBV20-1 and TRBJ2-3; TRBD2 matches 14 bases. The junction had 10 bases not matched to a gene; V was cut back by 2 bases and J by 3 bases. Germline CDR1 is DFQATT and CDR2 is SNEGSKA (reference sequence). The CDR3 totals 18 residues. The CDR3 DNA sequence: TGCAGTGCTAGAACTAGGACTAGCGGGAGGATATGGACAGATACGCAGTATTTT. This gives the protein CSARTRTSGRIWTDTQYF.

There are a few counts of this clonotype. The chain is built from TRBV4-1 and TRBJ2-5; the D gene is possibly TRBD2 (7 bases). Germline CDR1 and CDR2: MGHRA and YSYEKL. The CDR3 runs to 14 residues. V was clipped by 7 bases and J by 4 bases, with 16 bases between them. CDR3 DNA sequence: TGCGCCAGCAACCCCGGAGGGGGGGTAGAGACCCAGTACTTC. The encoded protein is CASNPGGGVETQYF.

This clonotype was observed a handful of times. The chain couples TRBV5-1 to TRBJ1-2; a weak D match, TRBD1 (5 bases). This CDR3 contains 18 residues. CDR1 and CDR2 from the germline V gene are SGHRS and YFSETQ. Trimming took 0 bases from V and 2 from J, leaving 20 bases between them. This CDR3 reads CASSLGTGTQTANYGYTF. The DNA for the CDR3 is TGCGCCAGCAGCTTGGGCACCGGGACTCAAACGGCCAACTATGGCTACACCTTC.

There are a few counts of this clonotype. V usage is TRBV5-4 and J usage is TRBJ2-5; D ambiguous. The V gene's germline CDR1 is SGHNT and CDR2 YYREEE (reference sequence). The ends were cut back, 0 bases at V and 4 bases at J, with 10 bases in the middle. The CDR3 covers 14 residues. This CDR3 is CASSLGSSRETQYF. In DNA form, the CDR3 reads TGTGCCAGCAGCTTGGGGTCCTCCCGAGAGACCCAGTACTTC.

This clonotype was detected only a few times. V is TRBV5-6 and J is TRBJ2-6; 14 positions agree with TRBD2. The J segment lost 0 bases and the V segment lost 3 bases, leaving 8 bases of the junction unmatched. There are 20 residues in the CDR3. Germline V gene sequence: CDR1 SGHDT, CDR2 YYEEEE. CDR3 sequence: CASSSWTSGRLSSGANVLTF. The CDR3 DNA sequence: TGTGCCAGCAGCTCCTGGACTAGCGGGAGGCTCAGCTCTGGGGCCAACGTCCTGACTTTC.

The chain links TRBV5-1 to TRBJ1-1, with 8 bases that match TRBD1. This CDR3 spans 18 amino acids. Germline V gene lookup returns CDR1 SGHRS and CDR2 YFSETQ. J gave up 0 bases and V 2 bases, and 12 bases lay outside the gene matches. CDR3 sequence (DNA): TGCGCCAGCAGCTTCGCATTACAGGGGGAATTCATGAACACTGAAGCTTTCTTT. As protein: CASSFALQGEFMNTEAFF.

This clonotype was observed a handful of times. CDR3 nucleotides: TGTGCCAGCAGCCAAGTAGGACTAGTTAACAATGAGCAGTTCTTC. This sequence encodes CASSQVGLVNNEQFF. This chain uses TRBV14 with TRBJ2-1; 7 nucleotides match TRBD2. V trimming: 1 base; J trimming: 5 bases; junction bases outside the gene matches: 5. From germline, CDR1 is SGHDN and CDR2 FVKESK. CDR3 length: 15 amino acids.

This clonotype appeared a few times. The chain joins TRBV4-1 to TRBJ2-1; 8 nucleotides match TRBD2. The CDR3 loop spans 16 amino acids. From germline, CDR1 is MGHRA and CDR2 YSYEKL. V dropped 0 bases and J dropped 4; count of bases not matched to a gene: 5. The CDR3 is CASSQDFPSGYNEQFF. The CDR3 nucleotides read TGCGCCAGCAGCCAAGACTTCCCTAGCGGGTACAATGAGCAGTTCTTC.

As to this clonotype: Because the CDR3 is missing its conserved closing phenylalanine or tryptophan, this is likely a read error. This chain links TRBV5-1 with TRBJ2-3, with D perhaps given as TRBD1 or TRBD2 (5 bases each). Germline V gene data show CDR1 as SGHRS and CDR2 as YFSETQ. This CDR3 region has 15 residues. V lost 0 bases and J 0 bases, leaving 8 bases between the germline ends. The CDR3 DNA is TGCGCCAGCAGCTTGGTCGGGGCGAGCACAGATACGCAGTATCTT. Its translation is CASSLVGASTDTQYL.

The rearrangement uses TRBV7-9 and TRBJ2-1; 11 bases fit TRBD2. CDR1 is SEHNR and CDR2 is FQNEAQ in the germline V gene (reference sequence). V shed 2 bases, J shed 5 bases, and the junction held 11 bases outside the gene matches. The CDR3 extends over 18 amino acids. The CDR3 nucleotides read TGTGCCAGCAGCTTAATCGGGGGTAGCGGGAGGGTCGACAATGAGCAGTTCTTC. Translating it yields CASSLIGGSGRVDNEQFF. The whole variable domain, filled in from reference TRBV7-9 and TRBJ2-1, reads DTGVSQNPRHKITKRGQNVTFRCDPISEHNRLYWYRQTLGQGPEFLTYFQNEAQLEKSRLLSDRFSAERPKGSFSTLEIQRTEQGDSAMYLCASSLIGGSGRVDNEQFFGPGTRLTVL.

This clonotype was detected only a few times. CDR3 loop: CASSLETGLEAFF. The DNA for the CDR3 is TGTGCCAGCAGCTTAGAGACGGGTCTGGAAGCTTTCTTT. The rearrangement links TRBV11-2 to TRBJ1-1; D ambiguous. CDR3 size: 13 residues. The germline CDR1 and CDR2 sequences are SGHAT and FQNNGV. V lost 0 bases, J lost 8 bases, and 10 bases lay in between. Full variable domain (outside the CDR3, taken from reference TRBV11-2 and TRBJ1-1): EAGVAQSPRYKIIEKRQSVAFWCNPISGHATLYWYQQILGQGPKLLIQFQNNGVVDDSQLPKDRFSAERLKGVDSTLKIQPAKLEDSAVYLCASSLETGLEAFFGQGTRLTVV.

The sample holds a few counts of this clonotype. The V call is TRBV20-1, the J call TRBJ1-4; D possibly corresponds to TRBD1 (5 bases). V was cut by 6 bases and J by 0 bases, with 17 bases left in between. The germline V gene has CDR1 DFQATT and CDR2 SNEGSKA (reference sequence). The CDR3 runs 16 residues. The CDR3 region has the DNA TGCAGTGCCGAAACTACAGGCGATGCAACTAATGAAAAACTGTTTTTT. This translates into CSAETTGDATNEKLFF.

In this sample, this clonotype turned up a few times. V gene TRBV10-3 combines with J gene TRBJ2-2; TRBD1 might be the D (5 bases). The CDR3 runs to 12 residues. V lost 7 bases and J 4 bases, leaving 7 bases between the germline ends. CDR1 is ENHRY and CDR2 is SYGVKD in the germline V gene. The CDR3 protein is CAITTGTGELFF. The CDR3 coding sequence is TGTGCCATCACTACAGGCACCGGGGAGCTGTTTTTT.

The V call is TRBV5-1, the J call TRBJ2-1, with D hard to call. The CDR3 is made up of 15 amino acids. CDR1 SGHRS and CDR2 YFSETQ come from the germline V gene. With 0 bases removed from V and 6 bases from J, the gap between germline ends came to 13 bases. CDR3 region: CASSLDTSWSNEQFF. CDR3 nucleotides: TGCGCCAGCAGCTTGGACACCTCCTGGTCCAATGAGCAGTTCTTC.

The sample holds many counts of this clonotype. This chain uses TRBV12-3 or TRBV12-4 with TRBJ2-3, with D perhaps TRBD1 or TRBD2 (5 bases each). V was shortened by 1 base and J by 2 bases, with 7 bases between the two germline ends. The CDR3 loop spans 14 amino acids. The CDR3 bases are TGTGCCAGCAGTTTAGGGGGGACCACAGATACGCAGTATTTT. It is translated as CASSLGGTTDTQYF.

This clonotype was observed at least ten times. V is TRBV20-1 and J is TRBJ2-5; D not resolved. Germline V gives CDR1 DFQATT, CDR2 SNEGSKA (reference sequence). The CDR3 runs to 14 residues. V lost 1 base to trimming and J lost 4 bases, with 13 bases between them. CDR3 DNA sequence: TGCAGTGCTAGAGTCAGAGCCTCAAGAGAGACCCAGTACTTC. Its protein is CSARVRASRETQYF.

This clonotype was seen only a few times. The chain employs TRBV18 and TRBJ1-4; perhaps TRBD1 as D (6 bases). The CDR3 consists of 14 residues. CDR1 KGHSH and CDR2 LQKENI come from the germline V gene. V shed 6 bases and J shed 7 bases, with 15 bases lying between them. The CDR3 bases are TGTGCCAGCTCGGTCGGGGGGCGCGGTGAAAAACTGTTTTTT. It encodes CASSVGGRGEKLFF.

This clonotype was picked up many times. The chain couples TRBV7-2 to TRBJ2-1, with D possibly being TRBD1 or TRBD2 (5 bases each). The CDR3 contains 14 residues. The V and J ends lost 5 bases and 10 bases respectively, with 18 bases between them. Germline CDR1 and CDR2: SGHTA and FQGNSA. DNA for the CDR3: TGTGCCAGCAGCCTCCCGGGACCCCCCCGGGAGCAGTTCTTC. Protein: CASSLPGPPREQFF.

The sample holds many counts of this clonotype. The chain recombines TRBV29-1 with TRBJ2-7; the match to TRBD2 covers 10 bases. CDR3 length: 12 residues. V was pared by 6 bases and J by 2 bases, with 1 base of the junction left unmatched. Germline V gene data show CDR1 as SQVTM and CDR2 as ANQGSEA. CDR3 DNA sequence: TGCAGCGTCACTAGCGGGACCTACGAGCAGTACTTC. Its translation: CSVTSGTYEQYF.

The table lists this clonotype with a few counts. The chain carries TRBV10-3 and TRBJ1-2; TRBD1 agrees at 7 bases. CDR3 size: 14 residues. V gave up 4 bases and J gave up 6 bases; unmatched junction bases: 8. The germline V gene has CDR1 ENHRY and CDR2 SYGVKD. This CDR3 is CAISVQGRGDGYTF. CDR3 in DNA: TGTGCCATCAGTGTCCAAGGCAGGGGGGATGGCTACACCTTC.

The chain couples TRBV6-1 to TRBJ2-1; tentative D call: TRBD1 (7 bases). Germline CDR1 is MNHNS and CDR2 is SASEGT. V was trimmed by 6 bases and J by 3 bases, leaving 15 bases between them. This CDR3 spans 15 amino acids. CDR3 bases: TGTGCCAGCAGCCACCGACAGGGAGGCTACAATGAGCAGTTCTTC. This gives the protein CASSHRQGGYNEQFF.